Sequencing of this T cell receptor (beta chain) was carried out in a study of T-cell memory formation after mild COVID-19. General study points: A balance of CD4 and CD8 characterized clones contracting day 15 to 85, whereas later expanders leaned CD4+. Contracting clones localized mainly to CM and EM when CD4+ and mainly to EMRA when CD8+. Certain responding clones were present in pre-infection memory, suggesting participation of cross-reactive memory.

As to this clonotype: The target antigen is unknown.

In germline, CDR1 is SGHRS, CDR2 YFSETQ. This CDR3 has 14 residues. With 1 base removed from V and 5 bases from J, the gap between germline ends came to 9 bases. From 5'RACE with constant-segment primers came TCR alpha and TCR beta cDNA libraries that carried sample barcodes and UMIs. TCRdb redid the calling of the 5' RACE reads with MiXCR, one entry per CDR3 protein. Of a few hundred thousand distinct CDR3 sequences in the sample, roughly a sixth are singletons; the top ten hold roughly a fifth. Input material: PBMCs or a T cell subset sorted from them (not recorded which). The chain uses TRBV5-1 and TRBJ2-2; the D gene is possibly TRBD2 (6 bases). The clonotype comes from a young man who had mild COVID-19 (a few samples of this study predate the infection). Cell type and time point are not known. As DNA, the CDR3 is TGCGCCAGCAGCTTGCAGGGAGGTACCGGGGAGCTGTTTTTT. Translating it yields CASSLQGGTGELFF. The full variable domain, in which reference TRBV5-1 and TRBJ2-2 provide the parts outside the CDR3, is KAGVTQTPRYLIKTRGQQVTLSCSPISGHRSVSWYQQTPGQGLQFLFEYFSETQRNKGNFPGRFSGRQFSNSRSEMNVSTLELGDSALYLCASSLQGGTGELFFGEGSRLTVL.